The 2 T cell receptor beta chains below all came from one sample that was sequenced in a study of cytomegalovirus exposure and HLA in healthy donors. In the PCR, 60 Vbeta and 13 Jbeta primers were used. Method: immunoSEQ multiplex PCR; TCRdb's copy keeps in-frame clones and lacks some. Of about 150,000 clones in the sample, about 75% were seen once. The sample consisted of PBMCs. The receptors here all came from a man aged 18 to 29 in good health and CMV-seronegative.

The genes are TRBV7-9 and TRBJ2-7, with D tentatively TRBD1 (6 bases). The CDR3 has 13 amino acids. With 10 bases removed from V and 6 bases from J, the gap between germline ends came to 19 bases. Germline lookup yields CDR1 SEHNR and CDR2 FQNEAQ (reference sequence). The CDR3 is CAIPRGSPGEQYF. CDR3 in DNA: TGTGCCATCCCCAGGGGCTCGCCGGGCGAGCAGTACTTC.

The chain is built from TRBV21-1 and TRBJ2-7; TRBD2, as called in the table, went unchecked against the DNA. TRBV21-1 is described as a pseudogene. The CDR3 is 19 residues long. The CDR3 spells CASSLPRNGTSGRVYEQYF. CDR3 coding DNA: TGTGCCAGCAGCTTACCTAGAAACGGGACTAGCGGGAGGGTCTACGAGCAGTACTTC.